A single sample is the source of the 28 T cell receptor beta chains below, sequenced in a study of T-cell reconstitution after alpha-beta-depleted transplantation in children. Unique molecular identifiers were used in preparing the TCRbeta library. Using its own MiXCR run on the PCR reads, TCRdb lists one record per CDR3 protein. The sample lists around 300,000 distinct CDR3 sequences; roughly 11% were seen once. Sequencing used peripheral blood, obtained 180 days after TCRalphabeta/CD19-depleted stem cell transplant. Source of these receptors: a male patient under 10 years old who had a stem cell transplant for chronic granulomatous disease, so the T cells may come from the graft donor.

This clonotype was found many times. The chain has TRBV5-1 and TRBJ2-1, with TRBD2 matching over 8 bases. J was trimmed by 6 bases and V by 3 bases; bases with no gene match: 8. The CDR3 has 15 residues. Germline-derived CDR1 and CDR2 are SGHRS and YFSETQ. Written as DNA, the CDR3 is TGCGCCAGCAGCTGGGCCGGGGGGGAGGTCAATGAGCAGTTCTTC. Residues: CASSWAGGEVNEQFF.

This clonotype was recorded many times. The rearrangement uses TRBV29-1 and TRBJ1-4; D unresolved. Trimming pared 3 bases from V and 8 bases from J, leaving 7 bases between. Germline CDR1 reads SQVTM; CDR2 reads ANQGSEA. This CDR3 is 11 amino acids long. As DNA, the CDR3 is TGCAGCGTTGATCAGTCCGAAAAACTGTTTTTT. Protein product: CSVDQSEKLFF.

The sample holds many counts of this clonotype. This rearrangement joins TRBV5-1 to TRBJ2-4, with 9 bases fitting TRBD1. The CDR3 spans 16 residues. V shed 3 bases and J 1 base; nucleotides not matched to a gene: 5. In germline, CDR1 is SGHRS, CDR2 YFSETQ. The CDR3 sequence: CASSSGTGWAKNIQYF. In DNA, the CDR3 is TGCGCCAGCAGCTCCGGGACAGGGTGGGCCAAAAACATTCAGTACTTC.

The chain carries TRBV11-2 and TRBJ2-1; 13 bases are shared with TRBD2. CDR1 SGHAT and CDR2 FQNNGV come from the germline V gene. The CDR3 runs 20 residues. Trimming cost V 4 bases and J 7 bases; bases outside gene matches: 19. This CDR3 is CASSWRNVGLAGYRGNEQFF. As DNA, the CDR3 is TGTGCCAGCAGCTGGCGAAACGTGGGACTAGCGGGATATAGGGGTAATGAGCAGTTCTTC. Variable domain in full (rest from reference TRBV11-2 and TRBJ2-1): EAGVAQSPRYKIIEKRQSVAFWCNPISGHATLYWYQQILGQGPKLLIQFQNNGVVDDSQLPKDRFSAERLKGVDSTLKIQPAKLEDSAVYLCASSWRNVGLAGYRGNEQFFGPGTRLTVL.

There are many counts of this clonotype. This chain connects TRBV11-1 to TRBJ2-2; no definite D call. Germline assignment: CDR1 SGHAT and CDR2 FQDESV (reference sequence). The CDR3 runs to 12 residues. V gave up 7 bases and J gave up 4 bases, with 7 bases separating them. The DNA for the CDR3 is TGTGCCAGCACCCCACTCACCGGGGAGCTGTTTTTT. Amino acid sequence: CASTPLTGELFF.

This clonotype has ten or more counts. The CDR3 DNA reads as TGTGCCAGCAGTGGCGGGGTATCCGGGTACGAGCAGTACTTC. Its protein product is CASSGGVSGYEQYF. The chain couples TRBV28 to TRBJ2-7, with D maybe TRBD2 (6 bases). Trimming removed 5 bases from V and 4 bases from J, with 15 bases in between. This CDR3 contains 14 residues. Germline lookup yields CDR1 MDHEN and CDR2 SYDVKM.

The sample holds many counts of this clonotype. The chain is built from TRBV12-3 or TRBV12-4 and TRBJ2-7; TRBD2 matches 12 bases. Unmatched junction bases numbered 5, after V lost 5 bases and J lost 12 bases. The CDR3 runs 12 residues. The CDR3 DNA sequence: TGTGCCAGCAGTCTTGGACTAGCGGGACTGTACTTC. Protein product: CASSLGLAGLYF.

The chain is built from TRBV18 and TRBJ2-3; D ambiguous. Germline V CDR1 and CDR2: KGHSH, LQKENI. This CDR3 spans 14 amino acids. V lost 5 bases, J lost 0 bases, and 9 bases lay in between. The CDR3 protein is CASSTSTSTDTQYF. The CDR3 DNA reads as TGTGCCAGCTCAACAAGTACCAGCACAGATACGCAGTATTTT. The full variable domain, its missing parts supplied by reference TRBV18 and TRBJ2-3, is NAGVMQNPRHLVRRRGQEARLRCSPMKGHSHVYWYRQLPEEGLKFMVYLQKENIIDESGMPKERFSAEFPKEGPSILRIQQVVRGDSAAYFCASSTSTSTDTQYFGPGTRLTVL.

This clonotype has just a few counts. V is TRBV18 and J is TRBJ1-5; D possibly corresponds to TRBD1 (5 bases). The CDR3 is 14 amino acids. In germline, CDR1 is KGHSH, CDR2 LQKENI. V was trimmed by 3 bases and J by 5 bases, leaving 11 bases between them. Here the CDR3 DNA reads TGTGCCAGCTCACCTGGGGACGGTCATCAGCCCCAGCATTTT. Its protein product is CASSPGDGHQPQHF.

This clonotype was found many times. DNA for the CDR3: TGTGCCAGCTCACCACCACAGTACTACGAGCAGTACTTC. Translation: CASSPPQYYEQYF. The chain uses TRBV18 and TRBJ2-7; D call uncertain. Trimming took off 0 bases at V and 3 bases at J, with 6 bases between the two ends. CDR1 and CDR2 (germline): KGHSH, LQKENI. The CDR3 has 13 amino acids.

With respect to this clonotype: Sequence at one end of the junction differs from germline and may be a read error. This chain links TRBV4-2 with TRBJ2-7, with D tentatively TRBD2 (5 bases). In germline, CDR1 is LGHNA, CDR2 YNFKEQ. CDR3 length: 16 residues. The CDR3 bases are TGTGCCAGCAGCCAAGAGTTGGGTCTAGCATCCTACGAGCAGCACTTC. The encoded protein is CASSQELGLASYEQHF.

The sample holds many counts of this clonotype. The V and J genes are TRBV7-9 and TRBJ2-7; 10 nucleotides line up with TRBD1. Germline CDR1 SEHNR, CDR2 FQNEAQ (reference sequence). This CDR3 spans 14 amino acids. Trimming took 5 bases from V and 5 from J; bases not matched to a gene: 6. CDR3 protein: CASSGDRGLNEQYF. The CDR3 coding sequence is TGTGCCAGCAGCGGGGACAGGGGTTTGAACGAGCAGTACTTC.

This chain uses TRBV28 with TRBJ2-2; TRBD2 matches at 14 bases. J lost 4 bases, V lost 5 bases, and 3 bases had no gene match. This CDR3 has 16 amino acids. The germline V gene has CDR1 MDHEN and CDR2 SYDVKM. The CDR3 sequence is CASSAGTSGGTGELFF. The CDR3 DNA reads as TGTGCCAGCAGTGCCGGGACTAGCGGGGGCACCGGGGAGCTGTTTTTT.

This rearrangement joins TRBV19 to TRBJ1-1; 8 bases line up with TRBD1. This CDR3 is built from 13 residues. CDR1 is LNHDA, CDR2 SQIVND, per germline (reference sequence). J gave up 6 bases and V 5 bases, and 5 bases lay outside the gene matches. The CDR3 DNA reads as TGTGCCAGTAGTCGACAGGGGTTCGCTGAAGCTTTCTTT. Translating gives CASSRQGFAEAFF.

This clonotype was seen many times. V usage is TRBV4-3 and J usage is TRBJ2-7; 7 nucleotides align to TRBD2. The CDR3 totals 14 residues. Germline V lookup: CDR1 LGHNA, CDR2 YSLEER. V lost 0 bases, J lost 5 bases, and 4 bases stayed unmatched. Written as DNA, the CDR3 is TGCGCCAGCAGCCAAGATTTGCGGGGGAACGAGCAGTACTTC. This sequence encodes CASSQDLRGNEQYF.

This clonotype was detected ten times or more. V gene TRBV11-2 combines with J gene TRBJ1-1; D gene unclear. V was trimmed by 0 bases and J by 1 base, leaving 9 bases between them. The germline CDR1 and CDR2 sequences are SGHAT and FQNNGV. This CDR3 has 15 residues. The CDR3 spells CASSLDSVGNTEAFF. Here the CDR3 DNA reads TGTGCCAGCAGCTTAGATTCGGTAGGGAACACTGAAGCTTTCTTT.

This clonotype appeared many times. V and J are TRBV28 and TRBJ1-5; 8 nucleotides align to TRBD1. This CDR3 is 16 amino acids long. V lost 5 bases and J lost 4; bases outside the gene matches: 10. CDR1 MDHEN and CDR2 SYDVKM come from the germline V gene. The CDR3 loop is CASSPDRALPNQPQHF. The CDR3 bases are TGTGCCAGCAGTCCGGACAGGGCGCTACCGAATCAGCCCCAGCATTTT. The variable domain in full, completed from reference TRBV28 and TRBJ1-5, reads DVKVTQSSRYLVKRTGEKVFLECVQDMDHENMFWYRQDPGLGLRLIYFSYDVKMKEKGDIPEGYSVSREKKERFSLILESASTNQTSMYLCASSPDRALPNQPQHFGDGTRLSIL.

Ten or more counts support this clonotype. The rearrangement links TRBV28 to TRBJ2-1, with TRBD2 matching over 7 bases. This CDR3 has 19 residues. The V gene's germline CDR1 is MDHEN and CDR2 SYDVKM. The ends lost 6 bases at V and 5 bases at J; junction bases unmatched: 22. The CDR3 reads CASRLGRLRGTQYNNEQFF. CDR3 bases: TGTGCCAGCAGATTGGGGCGGTTGCGGGGGACCCAATACAACAATGAGCAGTTCTTC.

This clonotype was seen many times. The chain links TRBV29-1 to TRBJ2-1, with TRBD2 matching over 8 bases. Trimming removed 7 bases from V and 7 bases from J; junction bases left unmatched: 9. The CDR3 is made up of 13 amino acids. Germline CDR1 reads SQVTM; CDR2 reads ANQGSEA. The CDR3 region is CSGRTSSLNEQFF. CDR3 nucleotide sequence: TGCAGCGGGAGGACTAGCTCCCTGAATGAGCAGTTCTTC.

This clonotype has more than one count but fewer than ten. The gene calls are TRBV11-1 and TRBJ2-2, with a tentative D call TRBD2 (5 bases). The ends were cut back, 1 base at V and 5 bases at J, with 11 bases in the middle. This CDR3 is 15 amino acids long. Germline V gives CDR1 SGHAT, CDR2 FQDESV (reference sequence). CDR3 protein: CASSLGLAKTGELFF. In DNA form, the CDR3 reads TGTGCCAGCAGCTTAGGGCTAGCTAAGACCGGGGAGCTGTTTTTT.

This clonotype was recorded at least ten times. The CDR3 region has the DNA TGTGCCAGCAGCTTCGGGCCGAGCAATGAGCAGTTCTTC. Protein product: CASSFGPSNEQFF. The rearrangement joins TRBV7-2 to TRBJ2-1; D is unclear. The CDR3 covers 13 residues. V was cut by 3 bases and J by 6 bases, with 9 bases left in between. The V gene's germline CDR1 is SGHTA and CDR2 FQGNSA.

This clonotype appeared many times. The V and J genes are TRBV5-1 and TRBJ2-3; D may be TRBD1 or TRBD2 (5 bases each). Deletions cut 5 bases from V and 2 bases from J, with 15 bases between. The CDR3 spans 15 residues. Germline V lookup: CDR1 SGHRS, CDR2 YFSETQ. CDR3 nucleotides: TGCGCCAGCAGGTCCGGGGCCTCCTCCACAGATACGCAGTATTTT. Amino acids: CASRSGASSTDTQYF.

This clonotype showed up just a few times. The V call is TRBV20-1, the J call TRBJ2-1, with 10 bases fitting TRBD2. The CDR3 is made up of 14 amino acids. V shed 3 bases and J 9 bases; nucleotides not matched to a gene: 8. Per the germline V gene, CDR1 is DFQATT and CDR2 is SNEGSKA (reference sequence). Here the CDR3 reads CSASQAGGQGEQFF. The DNA of the CDR3 is TGCAGTGCTAGTCAAGCGGGGGGGCAGGGTGAGCAGTTCTTC.

There are many counts of this clonotype. The V and J genes are TRBV19 and TRBJ2-2; D gene unclear. Germline V gives CDR1 LNHDA, CDR2 SQIVND (reference sequence). V dropped 6 bases and J dropped 5 bases, with 16 bases sitting between them. The CDR3 is 15 amino acids. In nucleotides, the CDR3 is TGTGCCAGTAGCCTCCCGGTCCTGGGGACCGGGGAGCTGTTTTTT. It encodes CASSLPVLGTGELFF. Full variable domain (rest looked up from reference TRBV19 and TRBJ2-2): DGGITQSPKYLFRKEGQNVTLSCEQNLNHDAMYWYRQDPGQGLRLIYYSQIVNDFQKGDIAEGYSVSREKKESFPLTVTSAQKNPTAFYLCASSLPVLGTGELFFGEGSRLTVL.

This clonotype was recorded many times. The rearrangement links TRBV4-3 to TRBJ2-3; possible D gene TRBD1, 6 bases. Germline values: CDR1 LGHNA, CDR2 YSLEER. The CDR3 runs to 17 residues. Trimming cost V 1 base and J 2 bases, with 16 bases left between them. CDR3 coding DNA: TGCGCCAGCAGCCAAGTTTGGGGACACTTGAACACAGATACGCAGTATTTT. Amino acid sequence: CASSQVWGHLNTDTQYF.

At least ten counts were recorded for this clonotype. V usage is TRBV20-1 and J usage is TRBJ1-5; the D is unclear. V was trimmed by 2 bases and J by 4 bases, leaving 9 bases between them. This CDR3 has 13 amino acids. Germline V lookup: CDR1 DFQATT, CDR2 SNEGSKA (reference sequence). DNA of the CDR3: TGCAGTGCTAGAACACTGGCGAATCAGCCCCAGCATTTT. Amino acids: CSARTLANQPQHF.

There are many counts of this clonotype. This chain joins TRBV3-1 and TRBJ2-1; TRBD2 agrees at 10 bases. Losses at the gene ends were 3 bases for V and 12 bases for J; bases not matched to a gene: 11. This CDR3 has 15 residues. Germline assignment: CDR1 LGHDT and CDR2 YNNKEL (reference sequence). The CDR3 is CASSHHSGTSVGQFF. CDR3 sequence (DNA): TGTGCCAGCAGCCACCATTCCGGGACTAGCGTTGGGCAGTTCTTC.

This clonotype has at least ten counts. The rearrangement links TRBV5-1 to TRBJ2-1; TRBD1 matches 9 bases. After removal of 5 bases from V and 6 bases from J, the junction contained 6 bases not matched to a gene. The germline CDR1 and CDR2 sequences are SGHRS and YFSETQ. The CDR3 length is 14 residues. The CDR3 DNA reads as TGCGCCAGCAGGCCCGACAGGGGGGTCAATGAGCAGTTCTTC. Protein sequence: CASRPDRGVNEQFF.